This TCR beta chain was identified in a study of T cells after yellow fever vaccination. Study information: SMART-Seq v4 Ultra Low Input served to prepare low-cell-number fractions. Study results and caveats: Reappearing after the booster were most of the clones from primary vaccination (about 95% CD4, 88% CD8). Relatively few clonotypes were ones that appeared in both CD4 and CD8 compartments.

5'RACE template switching generated TCR cDNA, adding a universal primer site and UMIs. One entry per CDR3 protein results from TCRdb running MiXCR on the 5' RACE reads. The repertoire holds roughly 320,000 distinct CDR3 sequences, with around 11% as singletons. This clonotype was seen more than once but under ten times. Its antigen remains unidentified. The length of the CDR3 is 14 residues. Trimming shortened V by 3 bases and J by 1 base, and 8 bases separated the two germline ends. CDR1 is KGHDR, CDR2 SFDVKD, per germline. The sample here was CD4+ T cells sorted from PBMCs, taken 45 days after the yellow fever booster vaccination. V is TRBV24-1 and J is TRBJ1-2; D not certain. This receptor was identified in a man aged 18-30 years who received the YFV17D yellow fever vaccine. DNA of the CDR3: TGTGCCACCAGTGATCCAAACCGTAACTATGGCTACACCTTC. Its translation is CATSDPNRNYGYTF.